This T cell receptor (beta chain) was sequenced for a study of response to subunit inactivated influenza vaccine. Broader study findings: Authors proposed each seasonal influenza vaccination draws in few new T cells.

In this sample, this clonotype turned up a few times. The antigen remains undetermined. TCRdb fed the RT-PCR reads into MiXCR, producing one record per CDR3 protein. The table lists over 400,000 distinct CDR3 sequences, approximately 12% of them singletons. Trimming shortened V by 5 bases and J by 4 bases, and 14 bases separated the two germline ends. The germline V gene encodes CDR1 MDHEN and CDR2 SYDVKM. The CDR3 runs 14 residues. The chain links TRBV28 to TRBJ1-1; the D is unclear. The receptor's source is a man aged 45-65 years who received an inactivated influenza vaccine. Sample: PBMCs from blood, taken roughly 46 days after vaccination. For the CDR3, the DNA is TGTGCCAGCAGTGTCGCAGCGGTGGGCACTGAAGCTTTCTTT. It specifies CASSVAAVGTEAFF.